One sample yielded the 9 T cell receptor beta chains listed below, sequenced in a study of blood T cell repertoires in COVID-19. The data were produced by immunoSEQ multiplex PCR, yet TCRdb's version contains in-frame clones alone and is incomplete. The data contain about 150,000 clones, more than 80% of them seen just once; the ten biggest clones take up around 0.55%. Sequencing was performed on peripheral blood. Every receptor here comes from a middle-aged man with acute or convalescent COVID-19.

The gene calls are TRBV2 and TRBJ2-2; 12 bases fit TRBD2. The CDR3 covers 15 residues. Per the germline V gene, CDR1 is SNHLY and CDR2 is FYNNEI. The V gene end was trimmed by 10 bases and the J gene end by 7 bases; junction bases not matched to a gene: 10. CDR3 loop: CATSTSGSDGGELFF. CDR3 DNA sequence: TGTGCCACTTCGACTAGCGGGAGTGACGGCGGGGAGCTGTTTTTT. Complete variable domain (other parts from reference TRBV2 and TRBJ2-2): EPEVTQTPSHQVTQMGQEVILRCVPISNHLYFYWYRQILGQKVEFLVSFYNNEISEKSEIFDDQFSVERPDGSNFTLKIRSTKLEDSAMYFCATSTSGSDGGELFFGEGSRLTVL.

V and J are TRBV6-5 and TRBJ2-7, with TRBD2 identical over 8 bases. The V gene's germline CDR1 is MNHEY and CDR2 SVGAGI. The junction had 10 bases not matched to a gene; V was cut back by 7 bases and J by 2 bases. This CDR3 has 15 residues. CDR3 sequence (DNA): TGTGCCAGCATTTATCGGGGGGGCACCACCTACGAGCAGTACGTC. Residues: CASIYRGGTTYEQYV.

V and J are TRBV5-4 and TRBJ2-5, with D maybe TRBD2 (6 bases). The CDR3 runs to 13 residues. Per germline, CDR1 SGHNT and CDR2 YYREEE (reference sequence). V lost 4 bases and J lost 5, with 12 bases in between. This chain's CDR3 is CASSIRGTETQYF. Here the CDR3 DNA reads TGTGCCAGCAGCATCCGGGGGACGGAGACCCAGTACTTC.

The chain employs TRBV28 and TRBJ2-2; TRBD1 matches at 9 bases. V was clipped by 4 bases and J by 5 bases; unmatched bases: 5. The CDR3 extends over 15 amino acids. Germline V gene sequence: CDR1 MDHEN, CDR2 SYDVKM. The CDR3 coding sequence is TGTGCCAGCAGTTCCGGGACAGGGAGGACCGGGGAGCTGTTTTTT. Its translation: CASSSGTGRTGELFF.

The chain joins TRBV10-3 to TRBJ1-5, with 7 bases fitting TRBD1. Germline trimming cut 2 bases from V and 2 bases from J; bases unmatched to any gene: 0. Germline loops: CDR1 ENHRY, CDR2 SYGVKD. CDR3 length: 14 residues. The CDR3 sequence is CAISEGQGNQPQHF. DNA for the CDR3: TGTGCCATCAGTGAGGGACAGGGCAATCAGCCCCAGCATTTT.

This sequence joins TRBV30 and TRBJ1-2; 9 nucleotides align to TRBD1. CDR1 is GTSNPN and CDR2 is SVGIG in the germline V gene (reference sequence). This CDR3 is 12 amino acids long. Trimming cost V 5 bases and J 8 bases; bases outside gene matches: 6. The DNA of the CDR3 is TGTGCCTGGGGGACAGGGCTAAGGGGCTACACCTTC. Its translation is CAWGTGLRGYTF.

The chain couples TRBV28 to TRBJ1-1; the match to TRBD1 covers 9 bases. This CDR3 is built from 14 residues. The germline CDR1 and CDR2 sequences are MDHEN and SYDVKM. V trimming: 8 bases; J trimming: 1 base; junction bases outside the gene matches: 5. This CDR3 is CASRDRARNTEAFF. CDR3 DNA: TGTGCCAGCCGGGACAGGGCCCGGAACACTGAAGCTTTCTTT.

The table lists this clone with a count of one. The chain recombines TRBV18 with TRBJ2-2; 7 nucleotides match TRBD2. The CDR3 is 15 residues long. Germline assignment: CDR1 KGHSH and CDR2 LQKENI. The ends lost 4 bases at V and 0 bases at J; junction bases unmatched: 2. Here the CDR3 reads CASSQRDTNTGELFF. CDR3 sequence (DNA): TGTGCCAGCTCACAGCGGGATACGAACACCGGGGAGCTGTTTTTT.

This clone has a handful of counts. The chain has TRBV9 and TRBJ1-5; D gene ambiguous. This CDR3 is 14 amino acids long. CDR1 and CDR2 (germline): SGDLS, YYNGEE. Deletions cut 0 bases from V and 7 bases from J, with 11 bases between. The DNA of the CDR3 is TGTGCCAGCAGCGTAGAATCCGCGGGGCAGCCCCAGCATTTT. It encodes CASSVESAGQPQHF.